A selection of T cell receptor beta chains follows, all from one sample in a study of Graves' ophthalmopathy and Graves' hyperthyroidism. TCRdb reprocessed the multiplex PCR reads with MiXCR, giving one entry per CDR3 protein. The sample holds about 390,000 distinct CDR3 sequences, approximately 17% seen once. The material sequenced was peripheral blood. Every receptor here comes from an adult woman with stable Graves' hyperthyroidism. Both conserved end residues are part of each CDR3. Fields, in order: V gene, D gene, J gene, clone size, CDR3 protein, CDR3 DNA. D genes are given only for firm matches. For some rows the clone size is stated as once, few or many, or as a class when expanded; others skip it.

TRBV10-1,TRBD1,TRBJ2-7,many,CASSEQGANEQYF,TGCGCCAGCAGTGAGCAGGGGGCTAACGAGCAGTACTTC
TRBV12-3/TRBV12-4,TRBD2,TRBJ2-2,-,CASSRAWSGSSTGELFF,TGTGCCAGCAGCCGGGCCTGGAGCGGGAGTTCCACCGGGGAGCTGTTTTTT
TRBV7-8,-,TRBJ2-2,few,CASRNSEAQAGELFF,TGTGCCAGCAGAAACTCTGAGGCGCAAGCCGGGGAGCTGTTTTTT
TRBV14,TRBD1,TRBJ2-5,many,CASSQARGQVTQYF,TGTGCCAGCAGCCAAGCCAGGGGGCAGGTGACCCAGTACTTC
TRBV29-1,-,TRBJ1-1,many,CSVEERLMNTEAFF,TGCAGCGTTGAAGAAAGGTTGATGAACACTGAAGCTTTCTTT
TRBV28,-,TRBJ2-5,many,CASSPGTGLPATQYF,TGTGCCAGCAGCCCGGGGACGGGGCTCCCGGCGACCCAGTACTTC
TRBV7-9,-,TRBJ1-2,once,CASSHPGQAYGYTF,TGTGCCAGCAGCCACCCGGGACAAGCTTATGGCTACACCTTC
TRBV27,TRBD1,TRBJ1-2,many,CASREQGVRYGYTF,TGTGCCAGCAGAGAACAGGGGGTCAGGTATGGCTACACCTTC
TRBV12-3/TRBV12-4,-,TRBJ2-2,many,CASSRRGATGELFF,TGTGCCAGCAGTCGGCGGGGAGCGACCGGGGAGCTGTTTTTT
TRBV6-5,-,TRBJ1-1,many,CASSPTVGRAIAFF,TGTGCCAGCAGTCCTACGGTGGGGCGGGCTATAGCTTTCTTT
TRBV15,-,TRBJ1-1,-,CATSRDSRDWAEAFF,TGTGCCACCAGCAGAGATTCCAGAGACTGGGCTGAAGCTTTCTTT